Described below is a single T cell receptor (beta chain) sequence and its context. As yet, its antigen is unknown. The data were obtained in a study of T-cell reconstitution after alpha-beta-depleted transplantation in children. Study findings and constraints: At one year after transplant, newly produced T cells mostly accounted for T-cell counts and diversity. About two months after transplant, alpha-beta T cells reportedly came from several hundred expanded graft clones. For some patients, TCRbeta diversity was high at day 60 because of recipient T cells and thymic progenitors that survived.

A library of TCRbeta sequences, prepared with unique molecular identifiers, was generated. MiXCR was run by TCRdb on the PCR reads, yielding one entry per CDR3 protein. In the table there are around 270,000 distinct CDR3 sequences, about 7.3% of which are singletons. The V gene end was trimmed by 0 bases and the J gene end by 5 bases; junction bases not matched to a gene: 18. There are 19 residues in the CDR3. Germline V gene lookup returns CDR1 SGHNT and CDR2 YYREEE (reference sequence). This chain joins TRBV5-4 and TRBJ2-7, with 9 bases aligning to TRBD1. The sequencing here drew on peripheral blood, taken 360 days after TCRalphabeta/CD19-depleted stem cell transplant. The receptor was derived from a female patient aged 2 to 10 who had a stem cell transplant for Fanconi anemia, so the T cells may come from the graft donor. CDR3 region: CASSLAAGPGQGPFDEQYF. The CDR3 nucleotides read TGTGCCAGCAGCTTGGCTGCCGGACCGGGACAGGGACCCTTTGACGAGCAGTACTTC. Full variable domain (rest looked up from reference TRBV5-4 and TRBJ2-7): ETGVTQSPTHLIKTRGQQVTLRCSSQSGHNTVSWYQQALGQGPQFIFQYYREEENGRGNFPPRFSGLQFPNYSSELNVNALELDDSALYLCASSLAAGPGQGPFDEQYFGPGTRLTVT.